Listed below are T cell receptor beta chains from one sample, sequenced in a study of blood T cell repertoires in COVID-19. The repertoire was sequenced with immunoSEQ multiplex PCR; TCRdb's copy has only in-frame clones and lacks some. The profile shows around 25,000 clones, approximately 81% of them singletons. Material: peripheral blood. The receptor source for this set is a man aged 65 to 79 with acute or convalescent COVID-19. The CDR3 runs from the conserved cysteine through the conserved F or W.

v_gene	len	j_gene	CDR3aa
TRBV5-6	18	TRBJ2-2	CASSLESGASGRTGELFF
TRBV5-1	16	TRBJ2-1	CASSLAVAGQGNEQFF
TRBV6-4	18	TRBJ2-1	CASSERLAGAGSYNEQFF
TRBV10-3	13	TRBJ2-3	CAIRSVVTDTQYF
TRBV6-5	14	TRBJ1-5	CASSITGEGQPQHF
TRBV18	15	TRBJ1-1	CASSSGTGMNTEAFF
TRBV5-1	14	TRBJ2-3	CASSLSAAGDTQYF
TRBV9	13	TRBJ2-3	CASSVLLLDTQYF
TRBV4-2	16	TRBJ1-2	CASSQGGDRANYGYTF
TRBV19	13	TRBJ1-6	CASHFGGDSPLHF
TRBV15	17	TRBJ1-1	CATGQGLQPIFDTEAFF
TRBV10-2	14	TRBJ2-1	CASSEIASYNEQFF
TRBV4-2	15	TRBJ1-2	CASSQVGGQNYGYTF
TRBV5-1	15	TRBJ2-1	CASSPGLAGLREQFF
TRBV5-1	15	TRBJ1-1	CASSAAGASNTEAFF
TRBV18	14	TRBJ2-5	CASSPRAGKETQYF
TRBV27	11	TRBJ1-1	CASSFLGEAFF
TRBV15	15	TRBJ2-7	CATSRGGEKVDEQYF
TRBV7-8	14	TRBJ1-2	CASNLEDRANGYTF
TRBV12-3/TRBV12-4	12	TRBJ1-1	CASSPTLPEAFF
TRBV18	18	TRBJ2-7	CASSPVSGGGSFKGEQYF
TRBV7-2	15	TRBJ2-7	CASSLFLAGTYEQYF
TRBV7-8	16	TRBJ2-1	CASSLWGTSRGDEQFF
TRBV5-6	15	TRBJ2-7	CASSSAEGASYEQYF
TRBV5-1	14	TRBJ2-7	CASSSDRVPYEQYF
TRBV4-3	17	TRBJ2-7	CASSQDTGTGPAYEQYF
TRBV6-5	13	TRBJ2-7	CASAGGYNYEQYF
TRBV11-3	15	TRBJ2-1	CASSFATGAYNEQFF
TRBV6-5	13	TRBJ1-4	CASSRQGNEKLFF
TRBV6-5	14	TRBJ2-3	CASKSYRGEDTQYF
TRBV9	15	TRBJ2-7	CASSVGGDGYYEQYF
TRBV24-1	15	TRBJ2-3	CATSGSTGGPDTQYF